This T cell receptor (beta chain) was recovered during a study of blood T cells in healthy people across ages. Then a second PCR, running about 6 to 12 cycles, was carried out with a sample-barcoded 5' primer and a J-beta primer mix. TCRdb analysed the 5' RACE reads with MiXCR anew, one entry per CDR3 protein. The sample contains approximately 800,000 distinct CDR3 sequences, around 25% of which appear only once. This clonotype was recorded many times. V was clipped by 4 bases and J by 4 bases; unmatched bases: 10. Germline CDR1 DFQATT, CDR2 SNEGSKA (reference sequence). The CDR3 has 15 amino acids. The sample was also reused in another study, on T cells of mothers and their children.

The V call is TRBV20-1, the J call TRBJ2-1, with TRBD2 matching 7 bases. Sequencing was carried out using blood. The TCR comes from a boy under 18 in good health. The DNA of the CDR3 is TGCAGTGCTACCCCCCTGTCCGGGAGGTACAATGAGCAGTTCTTC. This sequence encodes CSATPLSGRYNEQFF.